This is a list of T cell receptor beta chains from one sample in a study of blood T cells in healthy people across ages. TCRdb re-derived calls from the 5' RACE reads in MiXCR, one entry per CDR3 protein. The sample includes over 1,300,000 distinct CDR3 sequences, 45% to 70% of them seen just once. The material sequenced was blood. Source of these receptors: a man younger than 30 in good health. Both conserved end residues are part of each CDR3. Fields, in order: D gene, clone size, V gene, J gene, CDR3 DNA, CDR3 protein. A D gene is named only where the DNA matches it firmly. Not all rows give a size; the values are once, few, many and, for expanded clones, a class.

d_gene: NA; abundance: NA; v_gene: TRBV6-6; j_gene: TRBJ2-3; CDR3nt: TGTGCCAGCAGAGGGACTCAACGCACAGATACGCAGTATTTT; CDR3aa: CASRGTQRTDTQYF
d_gene: NA; abundance: once; v_gene: TRBV9; j_gene: TRBJ2-6; CDR3nt: TGTGCCAGCAGCGTAGGTTTGCTCCCCACCTCTGGGGCCAACGTCCTGACTTTC; CDR3aa: CASSVGLLPTSGANVLTF
d_gene: NA; abundance: NA; v_gene: TRBV2; j_gene: TRBJ1-1; CDR3nt: TGTGCCAGCATTATCCGGCAGAGGAACACTGAAGCTTTCTTT; CDR3aa: CASIIRQRNTEAFF
d_gene: NA; abundance: NA; v_gene: TRBV5-4; j_gene: TRBJ2-1; CDR3nt: TGTGCCAGCAGCTTGGAGGTCGTGAGCTCCTACAATGAGCAGTTCTTC; CDR3aa: CASSLEVVSSYNEQFF
d_gene: NA; abundance: few; v_gene: TRBV27; j_gene: TRBJ2-1; CDR3nt: TGTGCCAGCAGTCTCCGGGCAACCTACAATGAGCAGTTCTTC; CDR3aa: CASSLRATYNEQFF
d_gene: NA; abundance: NA; v_gene: TRBV6-1; j_gene: TRBJ1-5; CDR3nt: TGTGCCAGCAGTGAAGCGAACAGGGCGCAGCCCCAGCATTTT; CDR3aa: CASSEANRAQPQHF
d_gene: NA; abundance: NA; v_gene: TRBV4-1; j_gene: TRBJ2-1; CDR3nt: TGCGCCAGCAGCCCCGAAGTGGAGCATGAGCAGTTCTTC; CDR3aa: CASSPEVEHEQFF
d_gene: NA; abundance: few; v_gene: TRBV4-1; j_gene: TRBJ2-7; CDR3nt: TGCGCCAGCAGCCAGGCCGAGCTAGCGTTTAGCTCCTACGAGCAGTACTTC; CDR3aa: CASSQAELAFSSYEQYF
d_gene: TRBD1; abundance: NA; v_gene: TRBV10-2; j_gene: TRBJ1-1; CDR3nt: TGCGCCAGCAGTAAGACAGGGGATACTGAAGCTTTCTTT; CDR3aa: CASSKTGDTEAFF
d_gene: TRBD2; abundance: NA; v_gene: TRBV6-1; j_gene: TRBJ2-5; CDR3nt: TGTGCCAGCATCCCCGGGGGAGGGCAAGAGATCCAGTACTTC; CDR3aa: CASIPGGGQEIQYF
d_gene: NA; abundance: NA; v_gene: TRBV7-9; j_gene: TRBJ2-3; CDR3nt: TGTGCCAGCAGCTTAGACAGGGCTCTCACAGATACGCAGTATTTT; CDR3aa: CASSLDRALTDTQYF
d_gene: NA; abundance: NA; v_gene: TRBV29-1; j_gene: TRBJ2-7; CDR3nt: TGCAGCGTTGAGCCCGCAGGGGAAGGGGAGCAGTACTTC; CDR3aa: CSVEPAGEGEQYF